The 13 T cell receptor beta chains reported below all come from one sample, sequenced in a study of blood T cell repertoires in COVID-19. Profiling relied on immunoSEQ multiplex PCR, and the TCRdb table lists in-frame clones only, not all of them. The table shows approximately 170,000 clones, with 80% to 90% occurring only once. Source material: peripheral blood. Receptor source: a man between 18 and 29 years old who had recovered from COVID-19.

The chain carries TRBV11-2 and TRBJ1-5; D gene unclear. Germline V CDR1 and CDR2: SGHAT, FQNNGV. This CDR3 is built from 13 residues. Trimming cost V 4 bases and J 10 bases, with 14 bases left between them. In nucleotides, the CDR3 is TGTGCCAGCAGCTCTCAGACCACTACACCCCAGCATTTT. This encodes CASSSQTTTPQHF.

V usage is TRBV11-2 and J usage is TRBJ2-7; TRBD2 aligns across 7 bases. Germline lookup yields CDR1 SGHAT and CDR2 FQNNGV. The V segment lost 0 bases and the J segment 2 bases; nucleotides outside the gene matches: 10. This CDR3 region has 17 residues. The CDR3 DNA follows: TGTGCCAGCAGCTTAGATCGTGGGAGGGCCTCTCCCTACGAGCAGTACTTC. Residues: CASSLDRGRASPYEQYF.

The V call is TRBV7-2, the J call TRBJ2-2; 8 nucleotides agree with TRBD2. Germline lookup yields CDR1 SGHTA and CDR2 FQGNSA. Germline trimming cut 1 base from V and 7 bases from J; bases unmatched to any gene: 8. The CDR3 has 16 amino acids. The CDR3 DNA follows: TGTGCCAGCAGCTTAGATCGGGCGGGAGGCGGCGGGGAGCTGTTTTTT. Its protein product is CASSLDRAGGGGELFF.

This chain connects TRBV5-1 to TRBJ1-2; 12 bases line up with TRBD1. This CDR3 spans 14 amino acids. V was clipped by 9 bases and J by 6 bases; unmatched bases: 9. Germline V gene sequence: CDR1 SGHRS, CDR2 YFSETQ. CDR3 nucleotide sequence: TGCGCCACCCAACCGGGACAGGGGGCGAATGGCTACACCTTC. The encoded protein is CATQPGQGANGYTF.

The rearrangement uses TRBV20-1 and TRBJ1-2; no clear D. The CDR3 loop spans 11 amino acids. Germline values: CDR1 DFQATT, CDR2 SNEGSKA (reference sequence). The V end lost 0 bases, the J end lost 7 bases, and 6 bases lay between the germline ends. CDR3 bases: TGCAGTGCTAGAGATGCGGGTGGCTACACCTTC. Protein product: CSARDAGGYTF.

This clone was detected a few times. The genes are TRBV10-2 and TRBJ1-1; D call uncertain. This CDR3 region has 14 residues. Germline CDR1 WSHSY, CDR2 SAAADI. The ends were cut back, 2 bases at V and 4 bases at J, with 11 bases in the middle. The CDR3 here is CASSESGWSTEAFF. Written as DNA, the CDR3 is TGCGCCAGCAGTGAGAGCGGATGGAGCACTGAAGCTTTCTTT.

This chain uses TRBV4-3 with TRBJ1-3; D is possibly TRBD1 (5 bases). CDR1 is LGHNA, CDR2 YSLEER, per germline. The CDR3 covers 15 residues. Trimming took 4 bases from V and 0 from J, leaving 10 bases between them. CDR3: CASSRRGGSGNTIYF. CDR3 DNA sequence: TGCGCCAGCAGCCGACGCGGGGGCTCTGGAAACACCATATATTTT.

The chain links TRBV19 to TRBJ1-5; 10 bases are shared with TRBD1. The CDR3 sequence is 17 residues long. J lost 2 bases, V lost 6 bases, and 10 bases had no gene match. The germline gives CDR1 LNHDA, CDR2 SQIVND (reference sequence). The CDR3 spells CASRGEDRGGGNQPQHF. CDR3 DNA sequence: TGTGCCAGTAGAGGGGAGGACAGGGGGGGAGGCAATCAGCCCCAGCATTTT.

CDR3 residues: CASSPSRGEEKLFF. The CDR3 DNA sequence: TGTGCCAGCTCACCAAGTAGGGGTGAAGAAAAACTGTTTTTT. The chain recombines TRBV18 with TRBJ1-4; D might be TRBD1 (5 bases). The length of the CDR3 is 14 residues. The V end lost 2 bases, the J end lost 8 bases, and 12 bases lay between the germline ends. Germline V gives CDR1 KGHSH, CDR2 LQKENI.

The chain carries TRBV2 and TRBJ2-1; tentatively, D is TRBD2 (5 bases). V lost 4 bases, J lost 9 bases, and 13 bases lay in between. The CDR3 sequence is 13 residues long. CDR1 is SNHLY, CDR2 FYNNEI, per germline. CDR3 in amino acids: CASSVIGGGEQFF. The CDR3 region has the DNA TGTGCCAGCAGTGTAATAGGAGGAGGTGAGCAGTTCTTC.

The rearrangement uses TRBV24-1 and TRBJ2-2; TRBD2 aligns across 7 bases. Germline assignment: CDR1 KGHDR and CDR2 SFDVKD. V gave up 7 bases and J gave up 6 bases; unmatched junction bases: 10. The CDR3 length is 15 residues. CDR3 loop: CATSTGTTGSGELFF. Written as DNA, the CDR3 is TGTGCCACCAGCACCGGGACTACAGGATCCGGGGAGCTGTTTTTT.

CDR3 nucleotide sequence: TGTGCCAGCAGCCAATCGTCCCTAGCGGGAGGCGCGGAGCTGTTTTTT. This encodes CASSQSSLAGGAELFF. The chain recombines TRBV16 with TRBJ2-2; TRBD2 matches 11 bases. This CDR3 has 16 amino acids. Germline CDR1 is KGHSY and CDR2 is FQNENV. The V and J ends lost 0 bases and 10 bases, in that order; junction bases with no gene match: 7.

This clone was recorded only once. The chain links TRBV5-4 to TRBJ2-1; D perhaps matches TRBD2 (6 bases). CDR3 length: 12 amino acids. CDR1 SGHNT and CDR2 YYREEE come from the germline V gene (reference sequence). Trimming stripped 4 bases from V and 10 bases from J, with 12 bases between. The CDR3 sequence: CASSATSFEQFF. CDR3 bases: TGTGCCAGCAGCGCTACTAGCTTCGAGCAGTTCTTC.